This T cell receptor beta chain came from a study of blood T cell repertoires in COVID-19. Study details: There were acute and convalescent COVID-19 samples, and they came from the United States, Italy and Spain. T cells, B-cell-depleted T cells, or PBMCs supplied cDNA or gDNA.

Per the authors' pipeline: Estimation of nucleated cell counts was performed using reference gene primer amplification. TCRdb's copy holds only in-frame clones and misses some; the assay was immunoSEQ multiplex PCR. The D gene and trimming were derived from the DNA, and the V and J assignments and clone size from that table. There are 100,000 to 150,000 clones in the sample; 75% to 90% occur only once, and less than 20% lies in the top ten. This CDR3 has 15 amino acids. CDR1 and CDR2 (germline): LNHDA, SQIVND (reference sequence). V was cut by 5 bases and J by 0 bases, with 12 bases left in between. The sample consisted of peripheral blood. The TCR sequence derives from a man aged 50-60 years with active or convalescent COVID-19. The rearrangement links TRBV19 to TRBJ2-3; D gene ambiguous. The chain's CDR3 is CASSPLGPSTDTQYF. The CDR3 bases are TGTGCCAGTAGTCCCCTGGGCCCTAGCACAGATACGCAGTATTTT.